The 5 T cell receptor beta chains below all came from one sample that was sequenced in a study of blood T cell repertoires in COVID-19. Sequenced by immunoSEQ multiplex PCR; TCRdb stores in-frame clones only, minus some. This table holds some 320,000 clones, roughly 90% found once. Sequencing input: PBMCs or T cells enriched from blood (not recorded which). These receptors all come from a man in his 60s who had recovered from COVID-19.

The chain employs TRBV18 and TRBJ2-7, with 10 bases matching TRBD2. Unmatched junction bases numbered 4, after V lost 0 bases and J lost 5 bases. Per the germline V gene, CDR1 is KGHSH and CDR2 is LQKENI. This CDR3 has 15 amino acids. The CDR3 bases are TGTGCCAGCTCACCACCGGGACTAGCGATCCACGAGCAGTACTTC. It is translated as CASSPPGLAIHEQYF.

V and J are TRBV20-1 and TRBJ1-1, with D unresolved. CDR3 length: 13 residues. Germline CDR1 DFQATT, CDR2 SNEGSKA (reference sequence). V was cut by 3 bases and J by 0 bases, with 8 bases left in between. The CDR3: CSASFGLNTEAFF. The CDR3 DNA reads TGCAGTGCTAGTTTTGGGCTGAACACTGAAGCTTTCTTT.

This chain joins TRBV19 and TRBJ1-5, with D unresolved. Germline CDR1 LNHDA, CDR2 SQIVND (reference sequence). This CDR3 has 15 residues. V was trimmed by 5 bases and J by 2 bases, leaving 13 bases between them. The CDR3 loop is CASSVYRDRNQPQHF. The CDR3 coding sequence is TGTGCCAGTAGTGTTTATCGGGATCGCAATCAGCCCCAGCATTTT.

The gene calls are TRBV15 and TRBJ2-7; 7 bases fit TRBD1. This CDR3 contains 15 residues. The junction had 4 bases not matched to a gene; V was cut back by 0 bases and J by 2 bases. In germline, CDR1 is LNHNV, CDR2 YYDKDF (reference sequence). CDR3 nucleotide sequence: TGTGCCACCAGCAGAGATCTAGGGGGCACCTACGAGCAGTACTTC. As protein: CATSRDLGGTYEQYF.

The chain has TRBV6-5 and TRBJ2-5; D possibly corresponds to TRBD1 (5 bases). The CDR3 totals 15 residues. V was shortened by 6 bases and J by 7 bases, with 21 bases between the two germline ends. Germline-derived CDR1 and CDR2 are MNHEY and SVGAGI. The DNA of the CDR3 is TGTGCCAGCAGGAACGCAGGGAACTTCCCTATGACCCAGTACTTC. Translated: CASRNAGNFPMTQYF.